This T cell receptor beta chain was profiled in a study of neurological immune-mediated disorders. At the level of the study: Relapsing-remitting forms accounted for about 90% of the roughly 34 multiple sclerosis patients and secondary progressive forms for 3.

Trimming shortened V by 1 base and J by 4 bases, and 7 bases separated the two germline ends. The CDR3 sequence is 13 residues long. Per germline, CDR1 MGHDK and CDR2 SYGVNS. Details on this clonotype: What it recognizes is unknown.

General study results and limits: The most TCR clonal expansion was seen in HTLV-1-associated myelopathy, and the least was seen in multiple sclerosis, which fell below healthy controls.

A single record per CDR3 protein comes from TCRdb applying MiXCR to the 5' RACE reads. This sample has 55,000 to 65,000 distinct CDR3 sequences, with 3% to 4% found just once. The source of this sequence is a woman between 50 and 59 years old with multiple sclerosis. The sequencing input was PBMCs. The chain joins TRBV25-1 to TRBJ1-2; D gene unclear. DNA for the CDR3: TGTGCCAGCAGTGAATCCCTAGTCTATGGCTACACCTTC. It translates to CASSESLVYGYTF.